One sample yielded the 17 T cell receptor beta chains listed below, sequenced in a study of early T cells in non-severe SARS-CoV-2 infection. One entry per CDR3 protein, called by TCRdb with MiXCR from the 5' RACE reads. The sample includes around 57,000 distinct CDR3 sequences, approximately 5.9% seen only once; the top ten take under 4%. The sequences come from whole blood, collected at baseline. The receptor set was obtained from an adult who was a healthcare worker with PCR-confirmed SARS-CoV-2 infection or an uninfected control (not recorded which).

This clonotype has at least ten counts. V gene TRBV5-6 combines with J gene TRBJ2-2, with D maybe TRBD1 (5 bases). V lost 4 bases and J lost 4, with 20 bases in between. This CDR3 region has 17 residues. Germline CDR1 SGHDT, CDR2 YYEEEE. CDR3 region: CASSVRQPNHLTGELFF. The CDR3 DNA follows: TGTGCCAGCAGCGTTAGACAGCCAAACCACCTCACCGGGGAGCTGTTTTTT.

This clonotype was counted ten times or more. The rearrangement links TRBV5-1 to TRBJ1-1, with 8 bases aligning to TRBD1. V lost 4 bases to trimming and J lost 11 bases; unmatched junction nucleotides: 10. Germline CDR1 is SGHRS and CDR2 is YFSETQ. This CDR3 has 13 amino acids. The DNA for the CDR3 is TGCGCCAGCAGCCCAGGACAGGGTGAATCGGCTTTCTTT. This codes for CASSPGQGESAFF.

This clonotype was seen at least ten times. The rearrangement joins TRBV20-1 to TRBJ1-5; unclear D gene. The germline V gene has CDR1 DFQATT and CDR2 SNEGSKA (reference sequence). Trimming cost V 0 bases and J 0 bases, with 12 bases left between them. The length of the CDR3 is 16 residues. CDR3 bases: TGCAGTGCTAGAGATAGCCAGACTTATAGCAATCAGCCCCAGCATTTT. Protein product: CSARDSQTYSNQPQHF.

Concerning this clonotype itself: A read error is possible here, since a much larger clone lies one base away. This CDR3 reads CASSLNGRGIYNEQFF. The DNA of the CDR3 is TGTGCCAGCAGCTTAAACGGTCGCGGAATCTACAATGAGCAGTTCTTC. The chain uses TRBV7-2 and TRBJ2-1, with D hard to call. The CDR3 runs 16 residues. Germline values: CDR1 SGHTA, CDR2 FQGNSA. V lost 2 bases and J 3 bases, leaving 14 bases between the germline ends.

This chain links TRBV10-3 with TRBJ2-3; possibly TRBD2 for D (6 bases). The germline gives CDR1 ENHRY, CDR2 SYGVKD. The CDR3 covers 14 residues. V gave up 6 bases and J gave up 6 bases, with 16 bases separating them. The CDR3 is CAIRGWRDADTQYF. The DNA for the CDR3 is TGTGCCATCAGGGGTTGGAGGGACGCCGATACGCAGTATTTT.

At least ten counts were recorded for this clonotype. The rearrangement uses TRBV6-5 and TRBJ2-5, with TRBD2 matching 11 bases. Per germline, CDR1 MNHEY and CDR2 SVGAGI. The CDR3 extends over 15 amino acids. Losses at the gene ends were 6 bases for V and 5 bases for J; bases not matched to a gene: 8. CDR3 DNA sequence: TGTGCCAGCAGATCCCCGACTAGCGGGAAGGAGACCCAGTACTTC. It specifies CASRSPTSGKETQYF.

This clonotype was counted many times. This sequence joins TRBV24-1 and TRBJ1-2; 9 nucleotides align to TRBD1. This CDR3 has 13 amino acids. CDR1 and CDR2 from the germline V gene are KGHDR and SFDVKD. With V trimmed by 12 bases and J by 8 bases, 12 bases remained unmatched. The CDR3 loop reads CASRQGEGGGYTF. The CDR3 nucleotides are TGTGCCTCGCGACAGGGGGAGGGCGGCGGCTACACCTTC.

This clonotype occurred many times. This chain uses TRBV4-3 with TRBJ1-1, with D unresolved. Per the germline V gene, CDR1 is LGHNA and CDR2 is YSLEER. This CDR3 is built from 15 residues. Trimming took 0 bases from V and 6 from J, leaving 14 bases between them. CDR3 sequence (DNA): TGCGCCAGCAGCCAAGACAGTACGTCCGGGGCTGAAGCTTTCTTT. Its translation: CASSQDSTSGAEAFF.

The V gene is TRBV20-1, the J gene TRBJ1-5; D is undetermined. Per the germline V gene, CDR1 is DFQATT and CDR2 is SNEGSKA (reference sequence). With 4 bases removed from V and 2 bases from J, the gap between germline ends came to 12 bases. The CDR3 has 14 amino acids. The CDR3 nucleotides are TGCAGTGCTACGGTCGGATTGGGCAATCAGCCCCAGCATTTT. This encodes CSATVGLGNQPQHF.

Worth noting for this clonotype: It may be a read error: a sequence one base away is much more abundant. The J gene is TRBJ1-2, the V gene TRBV7-9, with D uncertain. This CDR3 region has 15 residues. Per germline, CDR1 SEHNR and CDR2 FQNEAQ (reference sequence). V lost 4 bases, J lost 6 bases, and 18 bases lay in between. In nucleotides, the CDR3 is TGTGCCAGCAGCTACTATGGGTCTGGCCTCAATGGCTACACCTTC. Amino acid sequence: CASSYYGSGLNGYTF.

This clonotype was picked up a small number of times. V gene TRBV11-2 combines with J gene TRBJ2-3; TRBD1 is a possible D gene (5 bases). V dropped 6 bases and J dropped 4 bases, with 11 bases sitting between them. The CDR3 sequence is 13 residues long. CDR1 is SGHAT, CDR2 FQNNGV, per germline. DNA of the CDR3: TGTGCCAGCAGTCCCACAGGACCAGATACGCAGTATTTT. Translated: CASSPTGPDTQYF.

This clonotype was found many times. The V gene is TRBV11-2, the J gene TRBJ1-1; D remains unclear. CDR1 is SGHAT and CDR2 is FQNNGV in the germline V gene. The CDR3 covers 13 residues. The germline V and J ends were trimmed by 1 base and 5 bases, with 8 bases remaining between them. The CDR3, as DNA: TGTGCCAGCAGCTTAGCTCTCGATACTGAAGCTTTCTTT. It yields the protein CASSLALDTEAFF.

The chain has TRBV7-2 and TRBJ2-1; 8 bases match TRBD2. This CDR3 has 14 amino acids. Trimming cost V 5 bases and J 6 bases; bases outside gene matches: 6. Germline CDR1 is SGHTA and CDR2 is FQGNSA. The CDR3 protein is CASSPSGSLNEQFF. The CDR3 DNA follows: TGTGCCAGCAGCCCCAGCGGGAGTCTCAATGAGCAGTTCTTC.

This clonotype was seen at least ten times. The chain combines TRBV6-6 with TRBJ2-1, with 7 positions matching TRBD2. V shed 4 bases, J shed 8 bases, and the junction held 11 bases outside the gene matches. Germline-derived CDR1 and CDR2 are MNHNY and SVGAGI (reference sequence). The CDR3 runs 15 residues. CDR3 in DNA: TGTGCCAGCAGTTTGGGGACTATCAATCTCGATGAGCAGTTCTTC. Encoded protein: CASSLGTINLDEQFF.

This clonotype was seen repeatedly, ten times or more. The chain couples TRBV29-1 to TRBJ2-3; D is perhaps TRBD2 (6 bases). V lost 6 bases and J lost 4, with 17 bases in between. The CDR3 spans 14 residues. The germline CDR1 and CDR2 sequences are SQVTM and ANQGSEA. CDR3 nucleotides: TGCAGCGTGGGCCAGCGGAGGGGCGCAGATACGCAGTATTTT. It specifies CSVGQRRGADTQYF.

The rearrangement links TRBV10-3 to TRBJ2-5; the D gene could be TRBD1 or TRBD2 (5 bases each). Trimming removed 8 bases at V and 0 bases at J, with 13 bases between. Germline V CDR1 and CDR2: ENHRY, SYGVKD. The CDR3 has 14 amino acids. CDR3 sequence: CAIDSRGNQETQYF. CDR3 in DNA: TGTGCCATCGACAGCCGGGGTAACCAAGAGACCCAGTACTTC.

In this sample, this clonotype turned up once. Its ends do not fully match the called genes, so a read error is possible. The J gene is TRBJ2-1, the V gene TRBV7-2; 9 positions match TRBD1. This CDR3 region has 15 residues. Germline CDR1 reads SGHTA; CDR2 reads FQGNSA. The CDR3 region is CASSLVGTGTNGQFF. CDR3 in DNA: TGTGCCAGCAGCTTAGTCGGGACAGGGACCAATGGGCAGTTCTTC.